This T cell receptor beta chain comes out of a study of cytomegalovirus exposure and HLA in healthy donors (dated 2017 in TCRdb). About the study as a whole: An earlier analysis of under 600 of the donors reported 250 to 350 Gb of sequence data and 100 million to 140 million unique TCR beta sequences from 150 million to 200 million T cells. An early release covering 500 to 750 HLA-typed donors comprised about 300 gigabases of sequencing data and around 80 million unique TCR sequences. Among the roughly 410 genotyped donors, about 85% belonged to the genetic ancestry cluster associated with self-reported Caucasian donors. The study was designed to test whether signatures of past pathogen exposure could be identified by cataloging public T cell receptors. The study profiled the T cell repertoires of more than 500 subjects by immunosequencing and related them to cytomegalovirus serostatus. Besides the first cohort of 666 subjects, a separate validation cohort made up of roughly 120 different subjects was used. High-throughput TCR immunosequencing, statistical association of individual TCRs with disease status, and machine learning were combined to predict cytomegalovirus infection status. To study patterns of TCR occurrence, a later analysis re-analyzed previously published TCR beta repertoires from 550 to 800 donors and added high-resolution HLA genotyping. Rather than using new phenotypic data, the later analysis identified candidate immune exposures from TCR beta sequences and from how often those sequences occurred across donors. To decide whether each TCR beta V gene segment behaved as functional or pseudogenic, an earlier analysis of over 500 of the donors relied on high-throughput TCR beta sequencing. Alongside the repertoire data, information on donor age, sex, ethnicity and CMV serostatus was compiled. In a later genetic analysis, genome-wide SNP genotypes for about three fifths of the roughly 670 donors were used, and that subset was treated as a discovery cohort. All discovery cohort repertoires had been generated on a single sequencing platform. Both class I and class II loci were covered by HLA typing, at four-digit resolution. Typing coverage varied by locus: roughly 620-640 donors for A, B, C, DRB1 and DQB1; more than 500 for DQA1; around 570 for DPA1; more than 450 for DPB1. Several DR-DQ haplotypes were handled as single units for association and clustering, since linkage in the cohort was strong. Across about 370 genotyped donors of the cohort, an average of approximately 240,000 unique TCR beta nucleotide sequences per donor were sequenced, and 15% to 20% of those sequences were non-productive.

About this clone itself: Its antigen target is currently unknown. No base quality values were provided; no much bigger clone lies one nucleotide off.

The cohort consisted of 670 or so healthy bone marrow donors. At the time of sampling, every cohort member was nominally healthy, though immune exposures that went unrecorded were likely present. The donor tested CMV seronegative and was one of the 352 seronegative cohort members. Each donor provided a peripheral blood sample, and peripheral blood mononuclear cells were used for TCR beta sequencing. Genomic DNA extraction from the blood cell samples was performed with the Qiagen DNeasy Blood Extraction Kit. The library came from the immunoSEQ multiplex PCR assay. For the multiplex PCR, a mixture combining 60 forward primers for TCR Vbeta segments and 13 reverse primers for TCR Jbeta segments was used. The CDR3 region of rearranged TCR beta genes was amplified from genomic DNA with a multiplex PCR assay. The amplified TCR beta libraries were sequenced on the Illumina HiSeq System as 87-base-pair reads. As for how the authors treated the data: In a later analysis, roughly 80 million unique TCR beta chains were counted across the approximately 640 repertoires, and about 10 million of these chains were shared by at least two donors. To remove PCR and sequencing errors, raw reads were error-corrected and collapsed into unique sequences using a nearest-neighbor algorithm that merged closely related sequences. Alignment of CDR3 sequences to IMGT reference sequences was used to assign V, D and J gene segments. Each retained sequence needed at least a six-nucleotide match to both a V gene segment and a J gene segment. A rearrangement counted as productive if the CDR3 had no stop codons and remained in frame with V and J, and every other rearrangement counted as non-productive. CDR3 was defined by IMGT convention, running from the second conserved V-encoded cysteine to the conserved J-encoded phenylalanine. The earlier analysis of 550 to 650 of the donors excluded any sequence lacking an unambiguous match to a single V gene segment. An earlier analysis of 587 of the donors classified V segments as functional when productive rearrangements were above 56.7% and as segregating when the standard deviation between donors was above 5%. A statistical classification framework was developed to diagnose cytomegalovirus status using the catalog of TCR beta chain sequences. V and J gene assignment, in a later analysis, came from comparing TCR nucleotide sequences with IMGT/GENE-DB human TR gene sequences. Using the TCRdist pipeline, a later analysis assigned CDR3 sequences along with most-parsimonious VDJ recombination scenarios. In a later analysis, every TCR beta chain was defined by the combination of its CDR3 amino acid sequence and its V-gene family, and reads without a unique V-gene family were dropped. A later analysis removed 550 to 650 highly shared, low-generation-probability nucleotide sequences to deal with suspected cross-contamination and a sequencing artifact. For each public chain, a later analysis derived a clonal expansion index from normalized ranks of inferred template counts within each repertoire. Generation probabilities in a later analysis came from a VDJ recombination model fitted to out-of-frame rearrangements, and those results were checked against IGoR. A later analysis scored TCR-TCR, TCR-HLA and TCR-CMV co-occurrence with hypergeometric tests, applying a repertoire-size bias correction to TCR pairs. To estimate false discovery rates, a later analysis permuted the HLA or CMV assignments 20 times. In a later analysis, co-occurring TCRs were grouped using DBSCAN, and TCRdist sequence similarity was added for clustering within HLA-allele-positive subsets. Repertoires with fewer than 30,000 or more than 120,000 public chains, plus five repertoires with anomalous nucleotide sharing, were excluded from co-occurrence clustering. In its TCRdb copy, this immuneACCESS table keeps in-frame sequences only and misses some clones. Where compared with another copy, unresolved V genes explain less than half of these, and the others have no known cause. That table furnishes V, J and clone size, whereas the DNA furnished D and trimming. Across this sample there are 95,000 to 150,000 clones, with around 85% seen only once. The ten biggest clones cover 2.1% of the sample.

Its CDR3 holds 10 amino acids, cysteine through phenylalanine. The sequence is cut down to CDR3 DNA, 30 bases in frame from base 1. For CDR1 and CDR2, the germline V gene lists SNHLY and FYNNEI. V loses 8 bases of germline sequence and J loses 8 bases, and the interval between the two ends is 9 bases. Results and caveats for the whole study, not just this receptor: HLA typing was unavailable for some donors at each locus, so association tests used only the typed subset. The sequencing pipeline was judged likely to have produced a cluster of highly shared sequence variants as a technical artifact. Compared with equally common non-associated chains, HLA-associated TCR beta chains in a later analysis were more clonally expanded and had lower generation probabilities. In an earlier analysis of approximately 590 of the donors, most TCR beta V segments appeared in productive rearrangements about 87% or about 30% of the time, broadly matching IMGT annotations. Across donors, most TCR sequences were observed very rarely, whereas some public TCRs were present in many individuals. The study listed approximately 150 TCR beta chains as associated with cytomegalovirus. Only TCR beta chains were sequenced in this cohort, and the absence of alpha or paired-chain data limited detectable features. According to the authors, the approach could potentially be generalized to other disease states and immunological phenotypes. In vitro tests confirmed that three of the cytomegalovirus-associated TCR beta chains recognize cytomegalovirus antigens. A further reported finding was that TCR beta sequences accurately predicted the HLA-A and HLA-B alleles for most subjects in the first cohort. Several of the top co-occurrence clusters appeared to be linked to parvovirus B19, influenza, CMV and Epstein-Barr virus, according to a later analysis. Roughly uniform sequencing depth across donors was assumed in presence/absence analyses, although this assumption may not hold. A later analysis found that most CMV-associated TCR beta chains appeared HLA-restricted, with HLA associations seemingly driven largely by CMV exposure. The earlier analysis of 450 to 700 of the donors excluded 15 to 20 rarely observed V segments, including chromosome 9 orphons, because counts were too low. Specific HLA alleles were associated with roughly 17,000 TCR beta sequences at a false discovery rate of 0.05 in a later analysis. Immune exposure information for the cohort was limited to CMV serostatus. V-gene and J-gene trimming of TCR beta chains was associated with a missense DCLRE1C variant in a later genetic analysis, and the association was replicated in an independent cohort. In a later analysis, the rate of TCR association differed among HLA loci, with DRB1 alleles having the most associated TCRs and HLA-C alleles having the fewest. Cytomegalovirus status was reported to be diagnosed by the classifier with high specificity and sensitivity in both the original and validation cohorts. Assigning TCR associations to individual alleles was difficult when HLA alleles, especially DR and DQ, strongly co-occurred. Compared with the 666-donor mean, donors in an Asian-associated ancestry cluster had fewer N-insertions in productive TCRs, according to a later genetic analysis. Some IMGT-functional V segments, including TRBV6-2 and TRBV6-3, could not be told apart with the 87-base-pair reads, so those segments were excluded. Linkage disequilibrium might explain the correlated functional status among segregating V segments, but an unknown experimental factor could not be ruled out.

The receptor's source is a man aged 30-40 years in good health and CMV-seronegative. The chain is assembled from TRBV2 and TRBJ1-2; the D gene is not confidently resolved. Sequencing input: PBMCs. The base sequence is TGTGCCAGCCGATTCGAGGGCTACACCTTC. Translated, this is CASRFEGYTF.